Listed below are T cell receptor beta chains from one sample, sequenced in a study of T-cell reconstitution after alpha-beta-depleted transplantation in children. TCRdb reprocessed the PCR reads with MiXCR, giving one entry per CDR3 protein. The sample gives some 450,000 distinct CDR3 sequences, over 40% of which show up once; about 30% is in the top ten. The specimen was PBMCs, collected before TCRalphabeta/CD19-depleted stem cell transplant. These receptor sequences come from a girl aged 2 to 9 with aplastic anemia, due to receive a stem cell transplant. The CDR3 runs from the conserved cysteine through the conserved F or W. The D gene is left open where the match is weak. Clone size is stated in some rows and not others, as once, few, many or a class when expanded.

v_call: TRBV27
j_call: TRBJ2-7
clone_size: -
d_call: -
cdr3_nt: TGTGCCAGCAGTTTTGTGGGGGAGCCCTACGAGCAGTACTTC
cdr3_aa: CASSFVGEPYEQYF

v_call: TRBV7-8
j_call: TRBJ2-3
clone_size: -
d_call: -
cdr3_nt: TGTGCCAGCAGCGCTAGGACAGAAAGCACAGATACGCAGTATTTT
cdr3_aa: CASSARTESTDTQYF

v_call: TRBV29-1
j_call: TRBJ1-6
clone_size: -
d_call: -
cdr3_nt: TGCAGCGTTGCGACAGGACGGGTAAATTCACCCCTCCACTTT
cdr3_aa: CSVATGRVNSPLHF

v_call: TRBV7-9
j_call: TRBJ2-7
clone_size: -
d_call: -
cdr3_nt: TGTGCCAGCAGCCGGACTGCGACCTACGAGCAGTACTTC
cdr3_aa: CASSRTATYEQYF

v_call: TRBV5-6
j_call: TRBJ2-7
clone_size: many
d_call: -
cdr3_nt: TGTGCCAGCAGCTTGGGACTAGGTTCCTACGAGCAGTACTTC
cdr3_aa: CASSLGLGSYEQYF

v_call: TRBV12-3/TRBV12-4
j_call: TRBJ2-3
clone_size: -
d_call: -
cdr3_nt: TGTGCCAGCAGTTTCCTCAGGGGCGGCACAGATACGCAGTATTTT
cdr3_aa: CASSFLRGGTDTQYF

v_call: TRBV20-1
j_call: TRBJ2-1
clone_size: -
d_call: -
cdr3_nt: TGCAGTGCTAGAAAACCGACTAGTTCCAATGAGCAGTTCTTC
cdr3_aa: CSARKPTSSNEQFF

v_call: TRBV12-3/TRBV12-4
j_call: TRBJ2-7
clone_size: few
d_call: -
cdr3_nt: TGTGCCAGCAGTCCGGGTCCTGAGCAGTACTTC
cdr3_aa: CASSPGPEQYF

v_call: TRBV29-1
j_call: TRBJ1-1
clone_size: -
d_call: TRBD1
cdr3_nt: TGCAGCGCTGGACAGGGTGTCACTGAAGCTTTCTTT
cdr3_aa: CSAGQGVTEAFF

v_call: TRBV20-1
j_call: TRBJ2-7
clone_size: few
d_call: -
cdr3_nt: TGCAGTGCTAGAGATTTTTTCTCCCGGACAGCTTCATACGAGCAGTACTTC
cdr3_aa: CSARDFFSRTASYEQYF

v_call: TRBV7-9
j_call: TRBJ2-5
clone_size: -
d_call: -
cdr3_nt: TGTGCCAGTACTTTGGGAGAGACCCAGTACTTC
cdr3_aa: CASTLGETQYF

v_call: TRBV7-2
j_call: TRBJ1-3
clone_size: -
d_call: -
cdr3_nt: TGTGCCAGCAGCTTATCGGAGGTCTCTGGAAACACCATATATTTT
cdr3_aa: CASSLSEVSGNTIYF

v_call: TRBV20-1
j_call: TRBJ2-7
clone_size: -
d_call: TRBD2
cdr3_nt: TGCAGTGCTAGAGAGGTTTGGTGGCGGGAGGACCACGAGCAGTACTTC
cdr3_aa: CSAREVWWREDHEQYF

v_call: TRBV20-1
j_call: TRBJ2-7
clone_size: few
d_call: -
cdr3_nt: TGCAGTGCTAGGCAGAGCTACGAGCAGTACTTC
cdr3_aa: CSARQSYEQYF

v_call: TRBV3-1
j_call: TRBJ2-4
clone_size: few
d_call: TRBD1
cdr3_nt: TGTGCCAGCAGCCGATACCTTGACAGGGAGAACATTCAGTACTTC
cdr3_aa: CASSRYLDRENIQYF

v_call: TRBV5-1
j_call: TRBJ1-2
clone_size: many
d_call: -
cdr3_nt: TGCGCCAGCAGCTTGGAGGGTCCCTTATATGGCTACACCTTC
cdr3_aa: CASSLEGPLYGYTF

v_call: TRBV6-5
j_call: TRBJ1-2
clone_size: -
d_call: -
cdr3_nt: TGTGCCAGCGGGTACAAATCGTCGGATGGCTACACCTTC
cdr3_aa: CASGYKSSDGYTF

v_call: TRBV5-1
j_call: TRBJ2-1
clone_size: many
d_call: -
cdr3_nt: TGTGCCAGCAGTTTAGGGGGGTACAATGAGCAGTTCTTC
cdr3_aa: CASSLGGYNEQFF

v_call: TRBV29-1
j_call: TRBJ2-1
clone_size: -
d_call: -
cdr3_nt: TGCAGCGTTGTTCTGAGCTATGAGCAGTTCTTC
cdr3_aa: CSVVLSYEQFF

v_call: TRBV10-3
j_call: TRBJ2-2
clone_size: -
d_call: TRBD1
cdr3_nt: TGTGCCATCAGTGCTGCGGGGACAGGAACCGGGGAGCTGTTTTTT
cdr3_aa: CAISAAGTGTGELFF

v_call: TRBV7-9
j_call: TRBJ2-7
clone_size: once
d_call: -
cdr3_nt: TGTGCCAGCACAACCGCGGGCCTCTACGAGCAGTACTTC
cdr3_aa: CASTTAGLYEQYF

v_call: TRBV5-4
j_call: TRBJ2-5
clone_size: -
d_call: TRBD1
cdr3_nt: TGTGCCAGCAGCCCATCCAGTGCCGGGACAGCCTCGGAGACCCAGTACTTC
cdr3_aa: CASSPSSAGTASETQYF

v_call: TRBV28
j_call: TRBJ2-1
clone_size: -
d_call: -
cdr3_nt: TGTGCCAGCAGTTTACGGCAGGGCCGGAACAATGAGCAGTTCTTC
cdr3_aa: CASSLRQGRNNEQFF

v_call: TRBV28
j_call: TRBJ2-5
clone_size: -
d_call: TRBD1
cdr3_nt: TGTGCCAGCAGTCCCGATTGGCCCGGACAGGGACATCGGGAGACCCAGTACTTC
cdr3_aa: CASSPDWPGQGHRETQYF

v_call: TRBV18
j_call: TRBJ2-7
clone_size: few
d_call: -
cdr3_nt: TGTGCCAGCTCACCCCACCCCGGGACCCAAGGCGAGCAGTACTTC
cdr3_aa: CASSPHPGTQGEQYF

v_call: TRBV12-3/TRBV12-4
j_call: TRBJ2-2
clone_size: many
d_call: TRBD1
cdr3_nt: TGTGCCAGCAGCCCCACCGGGACAGATAACACCGGGGAGCTGTTTTTT
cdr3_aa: CASSPTGTDNTGELFF

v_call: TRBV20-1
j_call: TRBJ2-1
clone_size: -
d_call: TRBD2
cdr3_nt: TGCAGTGCTAGATCCGGACTAGCGGGAGTGACATACAATGAGCAGTTCTTC
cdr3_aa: CSARSGLAGVTYNEQFF

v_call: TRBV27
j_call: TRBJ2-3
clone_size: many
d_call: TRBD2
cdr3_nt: TGTGCCAGCAGGCCTATGACTAGCGGGAGCACAGATACGCAGTATTTT
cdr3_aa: CASRPMTSGSTDTQYF

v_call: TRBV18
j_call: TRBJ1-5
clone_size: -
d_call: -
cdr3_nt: TGTGCCAGATCACCAAGTACCGCCAATCAGCCCCAGCATTTT
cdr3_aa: CARSPSTANQPQHF

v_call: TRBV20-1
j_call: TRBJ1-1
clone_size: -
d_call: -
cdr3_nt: TGCAGTGCTAGAGTTGGAGTCGTGGGGTTTAAAGCTTTCTTT
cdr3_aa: CSARVGVVGFKAFF

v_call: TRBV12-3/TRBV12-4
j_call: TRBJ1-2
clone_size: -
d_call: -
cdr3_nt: TGTGCCAGCAGCAGAGGCGGCTACACCTTC
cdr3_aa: CASSRGGYTF

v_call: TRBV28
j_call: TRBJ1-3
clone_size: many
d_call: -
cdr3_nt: TGTGCCAGCTTACGGGCCCTCATAACCGGAAACACCATATATTTT
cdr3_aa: CASLRALITGNTIYF

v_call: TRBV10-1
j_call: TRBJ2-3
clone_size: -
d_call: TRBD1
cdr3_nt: TGCGCCAGCAGTGAGTTAGGCCAGGGGGCAGATACGCAGTATTTT
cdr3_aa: CASSELGQGADTQYF

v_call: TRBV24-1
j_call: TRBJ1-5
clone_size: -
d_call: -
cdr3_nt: TGTGCCACCAGTGGGGCCGGGACGAAGGCCAATCAGCCCCAGCATTTT
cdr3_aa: CATSGAGTKANQPQHF

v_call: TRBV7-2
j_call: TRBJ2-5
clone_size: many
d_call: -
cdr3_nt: TGTGCCAGCACCCTACTAGTTCAAGAGACCCAGTACTTC
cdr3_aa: CASTLLVQETQYF

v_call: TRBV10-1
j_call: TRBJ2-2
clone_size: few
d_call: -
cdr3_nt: TGCGCCAGCCGAGAAAGGATTGGGTCCGGGGAGCTGTTTTTT
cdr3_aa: CASRERIGSGELFF

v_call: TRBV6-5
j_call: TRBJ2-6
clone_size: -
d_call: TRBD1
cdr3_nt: TGTGCCAGCAGTTCGGGACAGCCCTCTGGGGCCAACGTCCTGACTTTC
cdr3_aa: CASSSGQPSGANVLTF

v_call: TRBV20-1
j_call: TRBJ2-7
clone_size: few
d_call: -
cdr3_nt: TGCAGTGCTAGAGGGCCGCTTACGGGCTACGAGCAGTACTTC
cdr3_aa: CSARGPLTGYEQYF

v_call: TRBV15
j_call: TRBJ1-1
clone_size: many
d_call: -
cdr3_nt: TGTGCCACCAGCAGAGATCGGGGCACTGAAGCTTTCTTT
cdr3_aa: CATSRDRGTEAFF

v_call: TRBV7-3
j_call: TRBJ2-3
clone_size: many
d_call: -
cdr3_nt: TGTGCCAGCAGCTTAAATCCTGGCACAGATACGCAGTATTTT
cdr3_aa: CASSLNPGTDTQYF

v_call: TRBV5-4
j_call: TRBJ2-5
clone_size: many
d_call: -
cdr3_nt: TGTGCCAGCAGTCCACGACAGTCGGAGAAGACCCAGTACTTC
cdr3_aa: CASSPRQSEKTQYF

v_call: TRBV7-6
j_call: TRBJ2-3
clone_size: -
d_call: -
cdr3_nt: TGTGCCAGCAGCCAGGGGCCCTGGGATACGCAGTATTTT
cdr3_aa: CASSQGPWDTQYF

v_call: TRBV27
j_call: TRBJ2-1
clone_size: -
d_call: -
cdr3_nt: TGTGCCAGCAGTTGGATCGGGACTAATGAGCAGTTCTTC
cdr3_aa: CASSWIGTNEQFF

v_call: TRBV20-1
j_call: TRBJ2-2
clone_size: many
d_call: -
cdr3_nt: TGCAGTGCTTTAAGGGGGAGCCCCGGGGAGCTGTTTTTT
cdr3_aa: CSALRGSPGELFF

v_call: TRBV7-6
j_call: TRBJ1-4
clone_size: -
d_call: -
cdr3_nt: TGTGCCAGCAGCTTAGGAACACAGGTTACAGGTGAAAAACTGTTTTTT
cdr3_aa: CASSLGTQVTGEKLFF

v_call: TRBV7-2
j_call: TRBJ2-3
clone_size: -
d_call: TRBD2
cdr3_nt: TGTGCCAGCAGCTTGGACGGGAGGGCCACAGATACGCAGTATTTT
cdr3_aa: CASSLDGRATDTQYF